This T cell receptor (beta chain) was sequenced for a study of cytomegalovirus exposure and HLA in healthy donors. Primers for the PCR totalled 60 Vbeta and 13 Jbeta. The method was immunoSEQ multiplex PCR; TCRdb's version includes in-frame clones alone and lacks a portion of them. This listing includes about 130,000 clones. This CDR3 contains 24 residues. V lost 4 bases, J lost 0 bases, and 40 bases lay in between. Germline CDR1 and CDR2: SGHRS and YFSETQ. The gene calls are TRBV5-1 and TRBJ2-5, with TRBD2 as a possible D gene (6 bases). Sequencing was done on a sample of PBMCs. The sequence was obtained from a man younger than 35 in good health and CMV-seronegative. The CDR3 loop is CASSGRGGSAGTPLSDSYQETQYF. The CDR3 bases are TGCGCCAGCAGCGGTCGTGGAGGGTCGGCGGGGACCCCACTCTCAGACTCGTACCAAGAGACCCAGTACTTC.